This passage covers 21 T cell receptor beta chains from one sample sequenced in a study of blood T cell repertoires in COVID-19 (dated by TCRdb to 2020 to 2021). Library creation used the immunoSEQ multiplex PCR assay. TCRdb holds this immuneACCESS table with in-frame rearrangements only. Some clones are missing; in checked studies, unresolved V genes explain under half, and the rest has no known cause. The sample table shows about 180,000 clones, and under 85% are seen once. The leading ten clones occupy around 9.8% of the sample. Sequencing used peripheral blood. These receptors were collected from a woman of 80 years or more with acute or convalescent COVID-19.

The genes are TRBV1 and TRBJ1-1; the listed D gene, TRBD1, was not tested against the DNA. TRBV1 is given as a pseudogene. The CDR3 has 16 amino acids. CDR3 nucleotide sequence: TGCACCAGCAGCCACGTCCGGACAGGGGGAGGCACTGAAGCTTTCTTT. Amino acids: CTSSHVRTGGGTEAFF.

V usage is TRBV7-9 and J usage is TRBJ2-3; 8 bases fit TRBD2. The ends lost 5 bases at V and 5 bases at J; junction bases unmatched: 9. This CDR3 spans 15 amino acids. The germline CDR1 and CDR2 sequences are SEHNR and FQNEAQ (reference sequence). CDR3 DNA sequence: TGTGCCAGCAGCCGAGGGGGAGCGGGGGAAGATACGCAGTATTTT. This codes for CASSRGGAGEDTQYF.

V usage is TRBV3-1 (or the pseudogene TRBV3-2) and J usage is TRBJ2-7, with 8 bases matching TRBD2. Per germline, CDR1 LGHDT and CDR2 YNNKEL (reference sequence). With 0 bases clipped from V and 7 bases from J, the junction kept 5 bases outside the gene matches. The CDR3 is made up of 14 amino acids. DNA for the CDR3: TGTGCCAGCAGCCAAGAAGCGGGGGCGGGGGAGCAGTACTTC. This encodes CASSQEAGAGEQYF.

The chain recombines TRBV24-1 with TRBJ2-2, with 8 bases aligning to TRBD1. Germline CDR1 is KGHDR and CDR2 is SFDVKD. The V segment lost 4 bases and the J segment 3 bases; nucleotides outside the gene matches: 3. The CDR3 runs 15 residues. The chain's CDR3 is CATSEQGQDTGELFF. CDR3 in DNA: TGTGCCACCAGTGAGCAGGGACAGGACACCGGGGAGCTGTTTTTT.

This chain links TRBV7-9 with TRBJ2-7, with a possible D match to TRBD2 (6 bases). The length of the CDR3 is 15 residues. Trimming took off 5 bases at V and 2 bases at J, with 16 bases between the two ends. Per germline, CDR1 SEHNR and CDR2 FQNEAQ (reference sequence). The CDR3 here is CASSRTSPIAYEQYF. CDR3 in DNA: TGTGCCAGCAGCCGTACTAGCCCAATTGCCTACGAGCAGTACTTC. The entire variable domain, with the rest obtained from reference TRBV7-9 and TRBJ2-7, is as follows: DTGVSQNPRHKITKRGQNVTFRCDPISEHNRLYWYRQTLGQGPEFLTYFQNEAQLEKSRLLSDRFSAERPKGSFSTLEIQRTEQGDSAMYLCASSRTSPIAYEQYFGPGTRLTVT.

This chain uses TRBV14 with TRBJ1-6, with D possibly matching TRBD1 (5 bases). This CDR3 has 15 amino acids. Germline V gives CDR1 SGHDN, CDR2 FVKESK. V lost 5 bases, J lost 7 bases, and 15 bases lay in between. The DNA for the CDR3 is TGTGCCAGCAGCTTACAGGAGATCGGGAATTCACCCCTCCACTTT. Translated: CASSLQEIGNSPLHF.

This sequence joins TRBV10-3 and TRBJ1-1; D uncertain. The CDR3 is 14 amino acids. With 4 bases removed from V and 0 bases from J, the gap between germline ends came to 9 bases. The germline CDR1 and CDR2 sequences are ENHRY and SYGVKD. The CDR3 coding sequence is TGTGCCATCAGTGCGACTGCCATGAACACTGAAGCTTTCTTT. Protein product: CAISATAMNTEAFF.

The chain has TRBV19 and TRBJ1-1; unclear D gene. Deletions cut 0 bases from V and 7 bases from J, with 6 bases between. The CDR3 loop spans 12 amino acids. Germline CDR1 LNHDA, CDR2 SQIVND (reference sequence). This chain's CDR3 is CASSIEFREAFF. CDR3 bases: TGTGCCAGTAGTATAGAATTCCGTGAAGCTTTCTTT.

The CDR3 region is CASRVGQEFYNSPLHF. The CDR3 bases are TGTGCCAGTAGGGTCGGACAGGAATTTTATAATTCACCCCTCCACTTT. The chain couples TRBV19 to TRBJ1-6; TRBD1 matches 7 bases. The J segment lost 4 bases and the V segment lost 6 bases, leaving 9 bases of the junction unmatched. This CDR3 region has 16 residues. The germline V gene has CDR1 LNHDA and CDR2 SQIVND (reference sequence).

V usage is TRBV29-1 and J usage is TRBJ2-6; D gene ambiguous. This CDR3 spans 13 amino acids. Germline V gene data show CDR1 as SQVTM and CDR2 as ANQGSEA. V was clipped by 7 bases and J by 4 bases, with 11 bases between them. The CDR3 DNA reads TGCAGCGCTCAGGCGACAGGGGCCAACGTCCTGACTTTC. Its protein is CSAQATGANVLTF.

This chain uses TRBV5-1 with TRBJ2-7; the D is unclear. The CDR3 extends over 14 amino acids. Trimming took off 5 bases at V and 2 bases at J, with 14 bases between the two ends. Germline V gives CDR1 SGHRS, CDR2 YFSETQ. The CDR3 coding sequence is TGCGCCAGCAGGCCGCCGACACGAACCTACGAGCAGTACTTC. It yields the protein CASRPPTRTYEQYF.

The rearrangement joins TRBV29-1 to TRBJ2-1, with a tentative D call TRBD2 (5 bases). Germline CDR1 is SQVTM and CDR2 is ANQGSEA. The CDR3 spans 12 residues. The CDR3 nucleotides read TGCTCCGGGGTCCCTTCCTACAATGAGCAGTTCTTC. Amino acid sequence: CSGVPSYNEQFF.

CDR3 bases: TGTGCCAGCAGCGTAGAACCAGGGAGCAATCAGCCCCAGCATTTT. This encodes CASSVEPGSNQPQHF. The rearrangement joins TRBV9 to TRBJ1-5; a possible D gene is TRBD1 (5 bases). The germline gives CDR1 SGDLS, CDR2 YYNGEE. V gave up 0 bases and J gave up 1 base, with 8 bases separating them. The CDR3 has 15 amino acids.

The gene calls are TRBV19 and TRBJ1-1; the match to TRBD1 covers 8 bases. The germline CDR1 and CDR2 sequences are LNHDA and SQIVND (reference sequence). CDR3 size: 14 residues. Germline trimming cut 3 bases from V and 2 bases from J; bases unmatched to any gene: 2. The CDR3 sequence: CASSMTGANTEAFF. CDR3 DNA: TGTGCCAGTAGTATGACAGGGGCAAACACTGAAGCTTTCTTT.

The chain recombines TRBV27 with TRBJ1-2; 7 bases map to TRBD1. The J segment lost 5 bases and the V segment lost 5 bases, leaving 2 bases of the junction unmatched. Germline assignment: CDR1 MNHEY and CDR2 SMNVEV (reference sequence). This CDR3 contains 12 residues. The DNA of the CDR3 is TGTGCCAGCAGTGAGACAGGGTATGGCTACACCTTC. It is translated as CASSETGYGYTF.

This clone was found a few times. The gene calls are TRBV7-2 and TRBJ2-7, with TRBD1 as a possible D gene (6 bases). The V end lost 4 bases, the J end lost 5 bases, and 18 bases lay between the germline ends. Germline V gene sequence: CDR1 SGHTA, CDR2 FQGNSA. The CDR3 length is 15 residues. The CDR3 region has the DNA TGTGCCAGCAGCTATCAACAGGGTACTGGCGACGAGCAGTACTTC. It yields the protein CASSYQQGTGDEQYF.

The gene calls are TRBV11-2 and TRBJ2-3; TRBD2 aligns across 9 bases. The length of the CDR3 is 15 residues. The germline V gene has CDR1 SGHAT and CDR2 FQNNGV. The ends lost 5 bases at V and 5 bases at J; junction bases unmatched: 8. This CDR3 reads CASSPPGLAVDTQYF. CDR3 sequence (DNA): TGTGCCAGCAGCCCCCCGGGACTAGCAGTAGATACGCAGTATTTT. The variable domain in full, completed from reference TRBV11-2 and TRBJ2-3, reads EAGVAQSPRYKIIEKRQSVAFWCNPISGHATLYWYQQILGQGPKLLIQFQNNGVVDDSQLPKDRFSAERLKGVDSTLKIQPAKLEDSAVYLCASSPPGLAVDTQYFGPGTRLTVL.

The chain carries TRBV4-1 and TRBJ2-1; weak D call: TRBD1 (6 bases). CDR1 is MGHRA, CDR2 YSYEKL, per germline. The CDR3 contains 15 residues. Trimming took off 4 bases at V and 2 bases at J, with 12 bases between the two ends. As DNA, the CDR3 is TGCGCCAGCAGCCTCTCCGGGACACCCTACAATGAGCAGTTCTTC. Residues: CASSLSGTPYNEQFF.

The chain has TRBV7-2 and TRBJ1-5; maybe TRBD1 (5 bases). The CDR3 extends over 13 amino acids. The ends were cut back, 3 bases at V and 5 bases at J, with 8 bases in the middle. CDR1 and CDR2 from the germline V gene are SGHTA and FQGNSA. The CDR3 here is CASSFRADQPQHF. The DNA of the CDR3 is TGTGCCAGCAGCTTCAGGGCCGATCAGCCCCAGCATTTT.

The CDR3 loop reads CSVGRGLAGEYF. CDR3 DNA sequence: TGCAGCGTTGGGCGGGGACTAGCGGGAGAGTACTTC. This rearrangement joins TRBV29-1 to TRBJ2-7, with 14 nucleotides matching TRBD2. Germline assignment: CDR1 SQVTM and CDR2 ANQGSEA. J lost 11 bases, V lost 4 bases, and 4 bases had no gene match. This CDR3 has 12 residues.

The rearrangement links TRBV7-2 to TRBJ1-3; no definite D call. The CDR3 covers 18 residues. V lost 1 base and J lost 0, with 16 bases in between. Germline V lookup: CDR1 SGHTA, CDR2 FQGNSA. In nucleotides, the CDR3 is TGTGCCAGCAGCTTAGGGATCGACACGGCCGGCTCTGGAAACACCATATATTTT. Translated: CASSLGIDTAGSGNTIYF.